One and the same sample provided the 10 T cell receptor beta chains below, sequenced in a study of memory CD4+ T cells and cytomegalovirus serostatus. Using immunoSEQ multiplex PCR, the repertoire was profiled, and TCRdb retains in-frame clones only, with some absent. The table has fewer than 90,000 clones, roughly 78% seen once. The sort gate was single viable CD3+CD4+CD8-CD45RO+ cells for memory CD4+ T cells. Sequences were obtained from memory CD4+ T cells from blood. These receptors were obtained from an adult in good health and CMV-seropositive.

This clone was detected only once. The V gene is TRBV5-6, the J gene TRBJ2-7; 8 positions agree with TRBD1. The CDR3 has 15 residues. Germline trimming cut 4 bases from V and 0 bases from J; bases unmatched to any gene: 6. Per the germline V gene, CDR1 is SGHDT and CDR2 is YYEEEE. Here the CDR3 reads CASSPDRASSYEQYV. CDR3 coding DNA: TGTGCCAGCAGCCCGGACAGGGCAAGCTCCTACGAGCAGTACGTC.

This clone was recorded a few times. CDR3 DNA sequence: TGTGCCTGGAGTCGGACGGTGAACACTGAAGCTTTCTTT. Translation: CAWSRTVNTEAFF. The chain couples TRBV30 to TRBJ1-1; D remains unclear. The V end lost 2 bases, the J end lost 0 bases, and 7 bases lay between the germline ends. The CDR3 contains 13 residues. Germline CDR1 reads GTSNPN; CDR2 reads SVGIG (reference sequence). The whole variable domain, filled in from reference TRBV30 and TRBJ1-1, reads SQTIHQWPATLVQPVGSPLSLECTVEGTSNPNLYWYRQAAGRGLQLLFYSVGIGQISSEVPQNLSASRPQDRQFILSSKKLLLSDSGFYLCAWSRTVNTEAFFGQGTRLTVV.

This chain links TRBV2 with TRBJ2-1; D gene ambiguous. In germline, CDR1 is SNHLY, CDR2 FYNNEI. The CDR3 totals 12 residues. The V end was cut by 8 bases, the J end by 8 bases, with 13 bases between. The CDR3 reads CASHLVFDEQFF. The CDR3 nucleotides are TGTGCCAGCCACCTAGTTTTCGATGAGCAGTTCTTC.

The CDR3 loop is CASSLSRLGTSHF. Written as DNA, the CDR3 is TGTGCCAGCAGCTTAAGCCGCCTGGGGACATCCCACTTT. The rearrangement links TRBV7-2 to TRBJ1-6; perhaps TRBD1 as D (6 bases). Germline CDR1 reads SGHTA; CDR2 reads FQGNSA. V was shortened by 2 bases and J by 18 bases, with 17 bases between the two germline ends. This CDR3 has 13 amino acids.

This chain joins TRBV18 and TRBJ1-1; no definite D call. The germline CDR1 and CDR2 sequences are KGHSH and LQKENI. The CDR3 runs 16 residues. Trimming removed 2 bases from V and 2 bases from J, with 15 bases in between. Written as DNA, the CDR3 is TGTGCCAGCTCACCAACGGCAGGCCTCCTCAACACTGAAGCTTTCTTT. Its translation is CASSPTAGLLNTEAFF.

In its sample, this clone was seen a few times. Different DNA sequences within this sample yield the same CDR3. The rearrangement joins TRBV9 to TRBJ1-1; D is ambiguous. CDR1 and CDR2 from the germline V gene are SGDLS and YYNGEE. V lost 3 bases, J lost 0 bases, and 9 bases lay in between. This CDR3 is built from 14 residues. This chain's CDR3 is CASSGITVNTEAFF. The DNA of the CDR3 is TGTGCCAGCAGCGGTATAACGGTGAACACTGAAGCTTTCTTT.

This clone was recorded once. The chain carries TRBV25-1 and TRBJ1-5, with D possibly being TRBD1 (5 bases). V was trimmed by 6 bases and J by 6 bases, leaving 15 bases between them. The CDR3 extends over 14 amino acids. Germline V lookup: CDR1 MGHDK, CDR2 SYGVNS. CDR3 amino acids: CASSQSSGLQPQHF. For the CDR3, the DNA is TGTGCCAGCAGCCAATCCTCGGGGCTTCAGCCCCAGCATTTT.

CDR3 amino acids: CASSQEQFRAFF. Here the CDR3 DNA reads TGTGCCAGCAGCCAAGAACAGTTTCGAGCTTTCTTT. This chain uses TRBV14 with TRBJ1-1, with unresolved D. V dropped 0 bases and J dropped 10 bases, with 9 bases sitting between them. The CDR3 totals 12 residues. CDR1 is SGHDN, CDR2 FVKESK, per germline.

The chain recombines TRBV4-2 with TRBJ2-7; maybe TRBD1 (5 bases). This CDR3 contains 15 residues. Germline V gene data show CDR1 as LGHNA and CDR2 as YNFKEQ. Trimming stripped 1 base from V and 0 bases from J, with 10 bases between. The CDR3 nucleotides are TGTGCCAGCAGCCAAGGAAGGGGTATCTCCTACGAGCAGTACTTC. As protein: CASSQGRGISYEQYF.

The V and J genes are TRBV14 and TRBJ2-5; TRBD2 agrees at 7 bases. Germline lookup yields CDR1 SGHDN and CDR2 FVKESK. V lost 5 bases, J lost 5 bases, and 8 bases stayed unmatched. The CDR3 sequence is 14 residues long. Written as DNA, the CDR3 is TGTGCCAGCAGCGGGGGAGGGAGTCCGGAGACCCAGTACTTC. Encoded protein: CASSGGGSPETQYF.